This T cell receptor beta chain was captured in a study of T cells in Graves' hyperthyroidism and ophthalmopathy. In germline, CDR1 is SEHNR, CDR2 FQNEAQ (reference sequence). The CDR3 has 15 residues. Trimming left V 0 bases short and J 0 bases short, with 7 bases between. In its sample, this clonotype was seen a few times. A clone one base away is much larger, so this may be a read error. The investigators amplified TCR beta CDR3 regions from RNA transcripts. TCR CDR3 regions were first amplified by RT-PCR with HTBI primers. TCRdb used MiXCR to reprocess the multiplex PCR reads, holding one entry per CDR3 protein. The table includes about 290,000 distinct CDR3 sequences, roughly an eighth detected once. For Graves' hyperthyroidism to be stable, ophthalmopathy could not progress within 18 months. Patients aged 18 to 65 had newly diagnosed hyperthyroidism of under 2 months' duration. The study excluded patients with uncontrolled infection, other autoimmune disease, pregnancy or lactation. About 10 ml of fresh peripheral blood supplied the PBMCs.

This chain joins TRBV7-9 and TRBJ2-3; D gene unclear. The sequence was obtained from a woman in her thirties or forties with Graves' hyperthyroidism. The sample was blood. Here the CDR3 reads CASSLAYGSTDTQYF. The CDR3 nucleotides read TGTGCCAGCAGCTTAGCGTACGGGAGCACAGATACGCAGTATTTT.